These 24 T cell receptor beta chains were all obtained from the same sample, sequenced in a study of regulatory T cells in long-lasting Graves disease. Both iRepertoire HTBI primers and Arm-PCR of CDR3 regions were used to build the TCR beta libraries. TCRdb re-called the multiplex PCR reads with MiXCR, one entry per CDR3 protein. This repertoire shows some 330,000 distinct CDR3 sequences, 12% found once; its top ten account for about 19%. Time point meaning: newly diagnosed GD, antithyroid drugs for less than 3 months. PBMCs provided the RNA from which the TCR library was made. These data were also filed under a second study, of T cells in Graves' hyperthyroidism and ophthalmopathy.

The sample in question was peripheral blood mononuclear cells (PBMCs), obtained at new diagnosis, from a patient treated with antithyroid drugs. These receptors all stem from a young woman with Graves disease.

There are many counts of this clonotype. The genes are TRBV20-1 and TRBJ2-5; tentatively, D is TRBD2 (5 bases). This CDR3 contains 10 residues. CDR1 and CDR2 (germline): DFQATT, SNEGSKA (reference sequence). Deletions cut 5 bases from V and 5 bases from J, with 6 bases between. CDR3: CSAPGETQYF. The DNA for the CDR3 is TGCAGTGCTCCGGGGGAGACCCAGTACTTC.

The chain recombines TRBV7-9 with TRBJ1-6, with 8 bases fitting TRBD1. J lost 14 bases, V lost 1 base, and 7 bases had no gene match. The CDR3 runs to 14 residues. Germline V lookup: CDR1 SEHNR, CDR2 FQNEAQ (reference sequence). CDR3 in amino acids: CASSLGTGRDTLHF. In DNA, the CDR3 is TGTGCCAGCAGCTTAGGGACAGGGCGAGACACCCTCCACTTT.

The chain employs TRBV4-3 and TRBJ1-6; D is undetermined. Germline assignment: CDR1 LGHNA and CDR2 YSLEER. The length of the CDR3 is 17 residues. V dropped 2 bases and J dropped 6 bases, with 17 bases sitting between them. The CDR3 region is CASSQWGLGMGNSPLHF. The CDR3 DNA reads TGCGCCAGCAGCCAATGGGGTCTGGGTATGGGTAATTCACCCCTCCACTTT.

This clonotype was seen repeatedly, ten times or more. This chain uses TRBV7-6 with TRBJ2-3, with 8 bases lining up with TRBD1. The CDR3 extends over 19 amino acids. The junction had 16 bases not matched to a gene; V was cut back by 5 bases and J by 0 bases. Germline-derived CDR1 and CDR2 are SGHVS and FNYEAQ. CDR3 bases: TGTGCCAGCAGCCCCTACCGGGTAGGGACAGGTGCTAGCACAGATACGCAGTATTTT. Translation gives CASSPYRVGTGASTDTQYF.

CDR3 DNA sequence: TGTGCCAGCAGCCAAGGGGGATATTGGGGACAGGACGGTTTCGATGAAAAACTGTTTTTT. It yields the protein CASSQGGYWGQDGFDEKLFF. The chain has TRBV3-1 and TRBJ1-4; 8 bases match TRBD1. The CDR3 totals 20 residues. CDR1 LGHDT and CDR2 YNNKEL come from the germline V gene (reference sequence). Trimming cost V 1 base and J 6 bases; bases outside gene matches: 19.

This clonotype was picked up a small number of times. This rearrangement joins TRBV12-3 or TRBV12-4 to TRBJ1-4; TRBD1 agrees at 7 bases. CDR3 size: 15 residues. V lost 5 bases, J lost 4 bases, and 7 bases stayed unmatched. This CDR3 is CASSHQTGSNEKLFF. The CDR3 DNA reads TGTGCCAGCAGTCACCAGACAGGGAGTAATGAAAAACTGTTTTTT.

The sample holds many counts of this clonotype. CDR3 nucleotide sequence: TGTGCCAGCAGCTTAGGGGGACTTCGTTTATCACCCCTCCACTTT. The encoded protein is CASSLGGLRLSPLHF. V and J are TRBV7-2 and TRBJ1-6, with D possibly being TRBD1 (5 bases). Trimming took off 1 base at V and 10 bases at J, with 14 bases between the two ends. This CDR3 contains 15 residues. Germline values: CDR1 SGHTA, CDR2 FQGNSA.

There are many counts of this clonotype. The V gene is TRBV7-2, the J gene TRBJ2-3; 8 bases match TRBD1. V was pared by 4 bases and J by 2 bases, with 8 bases of the junction left unmatched. The CDR3 length is 16 residues. Germline CDR1 reads SGHTA; CDR2 reads FQGNSA. The CDR3 sequence: CASSSSGTGITDTQYF. In DNA form, the CDR3 reads TGTGCCAGCAGCTCTTCCGGGACAGGAATCACAGATACGCAGTATTTT.

This clonotype came up a few times. The chain links TRBV10-3 to TRBJ2-6; the match to TRBD1 covers 9 bases. The J segment lost 2 bases and the V segment lost 0 bases, leaving 11 bases of the junction unmatched. CDR3 size: 20 residues. From germline, CDR1 is ENHRY and CDR2 SYGVKD. This CDR3 is CAISESLLQGALPGANVLTF. CDR3 DNA: TGTGCCATCAGTGAGTCTTTACTACAGGGGGCCCTCCCTGGGGCCAACGTCCTGACTTTC.

This clonotype has more than one count but fewer than ten. CDR3 amino acids: CASSARGLKRGHNEQFF. Written as DNA, the CDR3 is TGTGCCAGCAGCGCCAGGGGACTGAAGCGGGGGCACAATGAGCAGTTCTTC. J is TRBJ2-1 and V is TRBV9; 8 bases agree with TRBD2. This CDR3 contains 17 residues. Germline V gene data show CDR1 as SGDLS and CDR2 as YYNGEE. V lost 3 bases, J lost 5 bases, and 13 bases stayed unmatched.

This clonotype was observed a handful of times. The rearrangement links TRBV19 to TRBJ1-5; unclear D gene. This CDR3 contains 12 residues. CDR1 is LNHDA and CDR2 is SQIVND in the germline V gene (reference sequence). V was cut by 6 bases and J by 7 bases, with 10 bases left in between. CDR3 DNA sequence: TGTGCCAGTAGAATCAAAGGCCAGCCCCAGCATTTT. The encoded protein is CASRIKGQPQHF.

There are many counts of this clonotype. The chain links TRBV5-1 to TRBJ2-1; tentatively, D is TRBD1 (5 bases). The length of the CDR3 is 16 residues. CDR1 and CDR2 from the germline V gene are SGHRS and YFSETQ. Trimming shortened V by 2 bases and J by 3 bases, and 15 bases separated the two germline ends. In DNA form, the CDR3 reads TGCGCCAGCAGCTTTTCCAACAGGCAGATCTACAATGAGCAGTTCTTC. As protein: CASSFSNRQIYNEQFF. The full variable domain, its missing parts supplied by reference TRBV5-1 and TRBJ2-1, is KAGVTQTPRYLIKTRGQQVTLSCSPISGHRSVSWYQQTPGQGLQFLFEYFSETQRNKGNFPGRFSGRQFSNSRSEMNVSTLELGDSALYLCASSFSNRQIYNEQFFGPGTRLTVL.

This chain links TRBV19 with TRBJ2-1, with 8 bases identical to TRBD1. Germline V gives CDR1 LNHDA, CDR2 SQIVND (reference sequence). The CDR3 has 17 residues. V lost 6 bases to trimming and J lost 3 bases; unmatched junction nucleotides: 13. The CDR3 sequence is CASSTRQGNRDYNEQFF. CDR3 coding DNA: TGTGCCAGTAGCACAAGACAGGGGAACAGGGACTACAATGAGCAGTTCTTC.

Ten or more counts support this clonotype. The chain couples TRBV12-3 or TRBV12-4 to TRBJ2-7, with 8 nucleotides matching TRBD1. Losses at the gene ends were 4 bases for V and 5 bases for J; bases not matched to a gene: 7. The CDR3 covers 14 residues. The CDR3 DNA sequence: TGTGCCAGCAGTTCCAGGGGGCGCGCCCACGAGCAGTACTTC. Encoded protein: CASSSRGRAHEQYF.

This clonotype was found many times. The chain recombines TRBV6-5 with TRBJ2-5, with 8 bases fitting TRBD2. There are 17 residues in the CDR3. Germline V gives CDR1 MNHEY, CDR2 SVGAGI. V lost 0 bases to trimming and J lost 2 bases; unmatched junction nucleotides: 8. The CDR3, as DNA: TGTGCCAGCAGTTACTCGTCGGTTAGCGGGGTACAAGAGACCCAGTACTTC. Residues: CASSYSSVSGVQETQYF.

This clonotype was seen at least ten times. The genes are TRBV19 and TRBJ2-2, with 7 bases identical to TRBD2. The CDR3 runs to 14 residues. V shed 9 bases and J 4 bases; nucleotides not matched to a gene: 8. Looked up from germline, CDR1 is LNHDA and CDR2 is SQIVND (reference sequence). CDR3 loop: CARPGTKLTGELFF. The CDR3, as DNA: TGTGCCAGACCCGGGACTAAACTCACCGGGGAGCTGTTTTTT.

This clonotype was seen many times. This chain connects TRBV7-2 to TRBJ1-2; D gene uncertain. The ends were cut back, 6 bases at V and 3 bases at J, with 11 bases in the middle. CDR3 length: 13 amino acids. In germline, CDR1 is SGHTA, CDR2 FQGNSA. CDR3 in amino acids: CASSPDTDYGYTF. In DNA form, the CDR3 reads TGTGCCAGCAGTCCCGACACGGACTATGGCTACACCTTC.

This clonotype showed up many times. The rearrangement joins TRBV7-8 to TRBJ1-1; 7 bases map to TRBD1. Germline V gene data show CDR1 as SGHVS and CDR2 as FQNEAQ. V lost 5 bases to trimming and J lost 3 bases; unmatched junction nucleotides: 6. The CDR3 totals 14 residues. The CDR3 DNA reads TGTGCCAGCAGCCCAGACAGGGATCACACTGAAGCTTTCTTT. Translating it yields CASSPDRDHTEAFF.

The V and J genes are TRBV19 and TRBJ2-5, with D tentatively TRBD2 (6 bases). CDR1 LNHDA and CDR2 SQIVND come from the germline V gene (reference sequence). The CDR3 is 17 residues long. Trimming stripped 5 bases from V and 1 base from J, with 20 bases between. This chain's CDR3 is CASSPQSGVTAQETQYF. The CDR3 DNA reads as TGTGCCAGTAGTCCTCAATCGGGGGTGACAGCCCAAGAGACCCAGTACTTC.

This clonotype was recorded many times. This chain connects TRBV20-1 to TRBJ2-2; 9 bases agree with TRBD1. Germline V lookup: CDR1 DFQATT, CDR2 SNEGSKA (reference sequence). The V gene end was trimmed by 6 bases and the J gene end by 4 bases; junction bases not matched to a gene: 9. The CDR3 extends over 15 amino acids. CDR3 in DNA: TGCAGTGCAACCTCACAGGGGGCGGGCACCGGGGAGCTGTTTTTT. Its translation is CSATSQGAGTGELFF.

This clonotype occurred many times. The V and J genes are TRBV20-1 and TRBJ1-1, with 7 bases aligning to TRBD1. The germline V gene has CDR1 DFQATT and CDR2 SNEGSKA (reference sequence). This CDR3 region has 12 residues. Losses at the gene ends were 6 bases for V and 1 base for J; bases not matched to a gene: 2. The CDR3 coding sequence is TGCAGTGCCCGGACAGGGAACACTGAAGCTTTCTTT. Translating it yields CSARTGNTEAFF.

This clonotype was observed a handful of times. This chain connects TRBV4-3 to TRBJ2-2, with unresolved D. V dropped 0 bases and J dropped 6 bases, with 17 bases sitting between them. This CDR3 contains 17 residues. Germline V CDR1 and CDR2: LGHNA, YSLEER. CDR3 in DNA: TGCGCCAGCAGCCAAGATAGGTTCGGCACTCCCGCCGGGGAGCTGTTTTTT. Its protein is CASSQDRFGTPAGELFF.

The chain links TRBV9 to TRBJ2-7; D assignment may be TRBD1 or TRBD2 (5 bases each). This CDR3 is 15 amino acids long. Germline V CDR1 and CDR2: SGDLS, YYNGEE. With 3 bases removed from V and 2 bases from J, the gap between germline ends came to 15 bases. CDR3 loop: CASSASGTKTYEQYF. DNA for the CDR3: TGTGCCAGCAGCGCATCCGGGACGAAAACCTACGAGCAGTACTTC.

This clonotype was recorded many times. The chain carries TRBV2 and TRBJ1-1, with TRBD1 as a possible D gene (5 bases). CDR3 length: 12 amino acids. The germline gives CDR1 SNHLY, CDR2 FYNNEI. The ends were cut back, 7 bases at V and 3 bases at J, with 9 bases in the middle. CDR3 in amino acids: CASIEGYTEAFF. DNA of the CDR3: TGTGCCAGCATAGAGGGGTACACTGAAGCTTTCTTT.